The T cell receptor (beta chain) under discussion was sequenced for a study of type 1 and type 2 diabetes patients (dated by TCRdb to about 2016). Context from the whole study: The cohort comprised nine or ten type 1 diabetes patients, a few type 2 diabetes patients and 6 or 7 nondiabetic controls recruited in China. Throughout the study, CD4 or CD8 MicroBeads on MACS columns were used to positively select CD4+ and CD8+ T cells from PBMCs. The whole study generated 18,976,912 paired-end reads. The study profiled TCRbeta repertoires by high-throughput sequencing to compare type 1 diabetes, type 2 diabetes and nondiabetic individuals. Type 2 diabetes patients served as a disease comparison group for the type 1 diabetes patients. V gene usage was similar between 20-cycle and roughly 25-cycle amplification, suggesting similar primer efficiencies and random PCR bias. Sequencing of the TCRbeta libraries was paired-end and was performed on Illumina HiSeq 2000 or MiSeq instruments.

Standard classification criteria for type 1 or type 2 diabetes were met by all diabetic patients, and glucose and C-peptide were assessed by WHO-recommended methods. Donors with other autoimmune diseases or infections within the previous four weeks were excluded. From each participant, approximately 10 milliliters of peripheral blood were collected. PBMCs were isolated with LymphoPrep density separation. This clonotype was observed a few times. The antigen it recognizes is unknown. No base qualities exist here, and no much larger clone lies one base off it. The CDR3 numbers 15 residues from cysteine through phenylalanine. Only CDR3 DNA remains: 45 bases, in frame from the first base. Compared with germline, V lacks 6 bases and J lacks 0 bases; bases without a gene match: 6. From a lookup of the germline V gene, CDR1 and CDR2 are MNHEY and SVGAGI. The sequencer listed for this sample is Illumina MiSeq. For TCRbeta CDR3 amplification, the template was genomic DNA taken from the sorted T cell subsets. The TCRbeta CDR3 region was amplified by multiplex PCR using 30 forward and 13 reverse primers. After the PCR products were purified with AMPure XP beads, a second PCR of 20 to 30 cycles was run to add indices and adaptors. Before sequencing, libraries were gel-purified with the QIAquick Gel Extraction Kit. The original pipeline was this. FLASH was used to merge paired-end reads, and IgBLAST was used to align the merged reads to IMGT V, D and J germline references. Reads with less than 70% alignment identity to germline references were removed, leaving around 12,000,000 reads across the study. IMGT definitions were followed to assign CDR3 boundaries, reading frame and productivity. Highly-expanded clones were defined as clones making up 1% or more of reads, and normalized Shannon entropy was used to measure diversity. Group differences in Shannon entropy were tested with unpaired two-tailed t-tests. The public reads were quality trimmed at Q25 with fastp and then assembled into clones with MiXCR by TCRdb, keeping productive beta chains. Rows with one shared CDR3 protein collapse into an entry with the most common genes and DNA. The V and J calls and clone size come from TCRdb's table, not from the authors' own analysis. The sample table lists fewer than 350,000 distinct CDR3 sequences, roughly 50% of them with a count of one. Of the sample, roughly an eighth is held by the ten largest clones.

Results the study describes overall, beyond this receptor: Type 2 diabetes patients had few highly-expanded CD4+ clones (median one), and those clones made up a median approximately 4% of reads. The study groups were not matched for age and gender, which could bias interpretation. In both CD4+ and CD8+ T cells, type 2 diabetes repertoires were highly diverse, with diversity significantly greater than that of type 1 diabetes repertoires. Only a limited number of T2D and control samples were sequenced, so some T1D-only HECs might also appear in more T2D or control samples. Type 2 diabetes and control samples had highly correlated V and J gene usage patterns, with an average between-sample correlation of approximately 0.97.

The sequence was collected from a man in his late teens or twenties with type 2 diabetes. Sequencing used peripheral blood mononuclear cells (PBMCs). The chain links TRBV6-5 with TRBJ2-7, with 9 junctional bases fitting TRBD1. The CDR3 is CASSPGTGLSYEQYF. The nucleotide sequence is TGTGCCAGCAGCCCCGGGACAGGGCTCTCCTACGAGCAGTACTTC.